The 6 T cell receptor beta chains below all came from one sample that was sequenced in a study of CD8 T cells in ankylosing spondylitis. The study's findings and limits: For ankylosing spondylitis blood, a TCR beta motif of 7 or 8 highly homologous variants appeared characteristic.

No antigen has been assigned to these receptors. TCRdb re-derived calls from the 5' RACE reads in MiXCR, one entry per CDR3 protein. The sample lists 670,000 or so distinct CDR3 sequences; roughly 19% were seen once. The sample taken for sequencing was blood, either unsorted or a sorted T cell fraction (not recorded which). The receptor set was obtained from a male donor with ankylosing spondylitis.

This clonotype was detected a few times. The rearrangement uses TRBV4-1 and TRBJ2-2; 8 bases are a match to TRBD1. With 2 bases clipped from V and 5 bases from J, the junction kept 4 bases outside the gene matches. Germline V gives CDR1 MGHRA, CDR2 YSYEKL. The CDR3 is 15 residues long. CDR3 bases: TGCGCCAGCAGCCAAAACAGGGGGTTTACCGGGGAGCTGTTTTTT. Translating it yields CASSQNRGFTGELFF.

This clonotype appeared a few times. This chain joins TRBV5-1 and TRBJ2-5, with no clear D. There are 13 residues in the CDR3. The germline gives CDR1 SGHRS, CDR2 YFSETQ. The V gene lost 1 base and the J gene lost 1 base, with 5 bases spanning the gap. The CDR3 DNA reads as TGCGCCAGCAGCTTGATTATCCAAGAGACCCAGTACTTC. Translation gives CASSLIIQETQYF.

The V gene is TRBV29-1, the J gene TRBJ2-1; 9 positions agree with TRBD1. The ends lost 7 bases at V and 5 bases at J; junction bases unmatched: 9. Germline V gene lookup returns CDR1 SQVTM and CDR2 ANQGSEA. CDR3 length: 14 residues. For the CDR3, the DNA is TGCAGCGCTCGGGACAGGGCGGTAAACAATGAGCAGTTCTTC. This gives the protein CSARDRAVNNEQFF.

V is TRBV5-1 and J is TRBJ2-1; 10 nucleotides match TRBD1. Germline CDR1 and CDR2: SGHRS and YFSETQ. The CDR3 runs 15 residues. The J segment lost 7 bases and the V segment lost 4 bases, leaving 8 bases of the junction unmatched. The CDR3: CASSASRDRGNEQFF. The CDR3 nucleotides are TGCGCCAGCAGCGCTTCCCGGGACAGGGGAAATGAGCAGTTCTTC.

The V gene is TRBV20-1, the J gene TRBJ2-1, with 8 bases matching TRBD2. Trimming took 6 bases from V and 8 from J; bases not matched to a gene: 12. This CDR3 has 14 residues. Per the germline V gene, CDR1 is DFQATT and CDR2 is SNEGSKA (reference sequence). CDR3 nucleotide sequence: TGCAGTGCCCAAACCAGCGGGAGATCGGATGAGCAGTTCTTC. Translating gives CSAQTSGRSDEQFF.

This clonotype has more than one count but fewer than ten. The chain is built from TRBV29-1 and TRBJ2-3; the D is unclear. Germline CDR1 and CDR2: SQVTM and ANQGSEA. This CDR3 contains 16 residues. Trimming took 2 bases from V and 0 from J, leaving 15 bases between them. CDR3 DNA sequence: TGCAGCGTTGAAAATGATGGGCGTTCTAGCACAGATACGCAGTATTTT. It yields the protein CSVENDGRSSTDTQYF.